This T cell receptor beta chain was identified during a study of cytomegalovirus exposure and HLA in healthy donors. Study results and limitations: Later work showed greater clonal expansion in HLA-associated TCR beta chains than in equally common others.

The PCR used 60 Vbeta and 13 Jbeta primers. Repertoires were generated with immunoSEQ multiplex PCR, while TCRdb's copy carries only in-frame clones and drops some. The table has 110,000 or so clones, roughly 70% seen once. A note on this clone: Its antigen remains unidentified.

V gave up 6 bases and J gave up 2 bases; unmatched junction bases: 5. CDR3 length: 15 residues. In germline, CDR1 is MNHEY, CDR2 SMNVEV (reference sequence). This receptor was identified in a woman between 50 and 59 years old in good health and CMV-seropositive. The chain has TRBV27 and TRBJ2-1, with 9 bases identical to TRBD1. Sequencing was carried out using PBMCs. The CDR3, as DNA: TGTGCCAGCAGCCCTGGGACAGGGACCTACAATGAGCAGTTCTTC. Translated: CASSPGTGTYNEQFF.